Listed here are 32 T cell receptor beta chains from one sample, sequenced in a study of blood T cell repertoires in COVID-19. Assay used: immunoSEQ multiplex PCR; TCRdb lists only in-frame clones, some missing. The table has about 49,000 clones, roughly four fifths seen once; the top ten hold about 2.7%. The sequencing sample was made of peripheral blood. These receptors all come from a woman aged 60-75 years with acute or convalescent COVID-19.

Only a few counts were recorded for this clone. The V call is TRBV18, the J call TRBJ1-6; 8 bases agree with TRBD1. Germline CDR1 and CDR2: KGHSH and LQKENI. V lost 4 bases and J lost 8; bases outside the gene matches: 10. The CDR3 runs to 16 residues. The CDR3 nucleotides are TGTGCCAGCTCACTAAGGGCGACAGGGGTTTATTCACCCCTCCACTTT. Protein: CASSLRATGVYSPLHF.

This clone was seen only a few times. V usage is TRBV5-8 and J usage is TRBJ2-7, with TRBD2 as a possible D gene (5 bases). V was shortened by 4 bases and J by 12 bases, with 17 bases between the two germline ends. The germline V gene encodes CDR1 SGHTS and CDR2 YDEGEE. The CDR3 covers 12 residues. The CDR3 region is CASSPKTGSTYF. CDR3 coding DNA: TGTGCCAGCAGCCCTAAGACGGGATCTACGTACTTC.

V and J are TRBV5-1 and TRBJ2-7, with D maybe TRBD2 (6 bases). From germline, CDR1 is SGHRS and CDR2 YFSETQ. The CDR3 is made up of 15 amino acids. V shed 0 bases and J shed 3 bases, with 13 bases lying between them. The CDR3 spells CASSLGAGFSYEQYF. CDR3 nucleotide sequence: TGCGCCAGCAGCTTGGGAGCGGGCTTTAGCTACGAGCAGTACTTC. The full variable domain, in which reference TRBV5-1 and TRBJ2-7 provide the parts outside the CDR3, is KAGVTQTPRYLIKTRGQQVTLSCSPISGHRSVSWYQQTPGQGLQFLFEYFSETQRNKGNFPGRFSGRQFSNSRSEMNVSTLELGDSALYLCASSLGAGFSYEQYFGPGTRLTVT.

The gene calls are TRBV3-1 (or the pseudogene TRBV3-2) and TRBJ1-5, with 9 bases that match TRBD1. Looked up from germline, CDR1 is LGHDT and CDR2 is YNNKEL (reference sequence). The trim removed 4 bases at V and 11 bases at J, leaving 9 bases unmatched. The CDR3 runs 14 residues. CDR3: CASSLGQGFTSQHF. As DNA, the CDR3 is TGTGCCAGCAGCCTTGGACAGGGGTTCACTTCCCAGCATTTT.

The chain has TRBV10-3 and TRBJ2-7, with 9 bases fitting TRBD1. The germline gives CDR1 ENHRY, CDR2 SYGVKD. The CDR3 extends over 14 amino acids. J gave up 3 bases and V 7 bases, and 7 bases lay outside the gene matches. The CDR3 here is CAITRGQGVYEQYF. The CDR3 DNA follows: TGTGCCATCACTAGGGGACAGGGAGTCTACGAGCAGTACTTC.

The genes are TRBV5-4 and TRBJ2-3; D gene uncertain. V dropped 1 base and J dropped 0 bases, with 6 bases sitting between them. The CDR3 is 14 amino acids. Germline values: CDR1 SGHNT, CDR2 YYREEE (reference sequence). As DNA, the CDR3 is TGTGCCAGCAGCTTGACAACCAGCACAGATACGCAGTATTTT. It is translated as CASSLTTSTDTQYF.

The chain uses TRBV11-3 and TRBJ2-7, with a possible D match to TRBD2 (6 bases). This CDR3 has 13 amino acids. The V end lost 5 bases, the J end lost 5 bases, and 13 bases lay between the germline ends. Germline loops: CDR1 SGHNT, CDR2 YENEEA. CDR3 in DNA: TGTGCCAGCAGCCGAGACCGGGAGAACGAGCAGTACTTC. Protein product: CASSRDRENEQYF.

V usage is TRBV28 and J usage is TRBJ1-4; 8 bases are shared with TRBD1. There are 14 residues in the CDR3. Trimming at V came to 9 bases and at J to 4 bases, leaving 7 bases not matched to a gene. Germline CDR1 is MDHEN and CDR2 is SYDVKM. For the CDR3, the DNA is TGTGCCAGTCACCCGGGACAGGATAATGAAAAACTGTTTTTT. Translating gives CASHPGQDNEKLFF.

The chain is built from TRBV7-2 and TRBJ1-2; the match to TRBD1 covers 7 bases. There are 15 residues in the CDR3. V lost 5 bases and J lost 7; bases outside the gene matches: 13. Germline CDR1 is SGHTA and CDR2 is FQGNSA. The CDR3 loop is CASSEQGSLRRGYTF. For the CDR3, the DNA is TGTGCCAGCAGCGAACAGGGGTCTCTCCGGCGTGGCTACACCTTC.

V gene TRBV2 combines with J gene TRBJ1-1, with 10 bases that match TRBD1. Per germline, CDR1 SNHLY and CDR2 FYNNEI. This CDR3 has 18 amino acids. V dropped 6 bases and J dropped 0; count of bases not matched to a gene: 13. The CDR3 DNA sequence: TGTGCCAGCAGACCCCCTCGGACAGGGGGATTAATGAACACTGAAGCTTTCTTT. The encoded protein is CASRPPRTGGLMNTEAFF.

The V call is TRBV5-1, the J call TRBJ1-1; D gene unclear. Looked up from germline, CDR1 is SGHRS and CDR2 is YFSETQ. This CDR3 region has 11 residues. The ends were cut back, 8 bases at V and 11 bases at J, with 16 bases in the middle. CDR3 sequence (DNA): TGCGCCAGTGCGGACCGGGGAGGCGCTTTCTTT. Translation gives CASADRGGAFF.

This clone is deemed large (0.1 to 1%). The V call is TRBV7-6, the J call TRBJ2-2; 10 bases fit TRBD1. The CDR3 sequence is 16 residues long. Germline V gives CDR1 SGHVS, CDR2 FNYEAQ. Germline trimming cut 5 bases from V and 6 bases from J; bases unmatched to any gene: 9. For the CDR3, the DNA is TGTGCCAGCAGCCTATGGGACAGGGGAAACCCCGGGGAGCTGTTTTTT. It yields the protein CASSLWDRGNPGELFF.

The CDR3: CASTVLATDTQYF. Written as DNA, the CDR3 is TGTGCCAGCACGGTACTAGCGACAGATACGCAGTATTTT. The chain links TRBV28 to TRBJ2-3; 7 bases map to TRBD2. CDR3 length: 13 residues. Trimming at V came to 7 bases and at J to 3 bases, leaving 4 bases not matched to a gene. Germline CDR1 and CDR2: MDHEN and SYDVKM.

The chain couples TRBV7-2 to TRBJ2-2; 11 bases agree with TRBD1. The V gene end was trimmed by 2 bases and the J gene end by 6 bases; junction bases not matched to a gene: 8. This CDR3 spans 17 amino acids. CDR1 is SGHTA and CDR2 is FQGNSA in the germline V gene. The CDR3 spells CASSLNGQGARPGELFF. In DNA form, the CDR3 reads TGTGCCAGCAGCTTAAATGGACAGGGGGCGCGACCCGGGGAGCTGTTTTTT. Full variable domain (remainder filled in from reference TRBV7-2 and TRBJ2-2): GAGVSQSPSNKVTEKGKDVELRCDPISGHTALYWYRQSLGQGLEFLIYFQGNSAPDKSGLPSDRFSAERTGGSVSTLTIQRTQQEDSAVYLCASSLNGQGARPGELFFGEGSRLTVL.

The chain employs TRBV6-5 and TRBJ1-1, with 9 bases matching TRBD1. Germline CDR1 MNHEY, CDR2 SVGAGI. V lost 6 bases, J lost 6 bases, and 11 bases stayed unmatched. This CDR3 has 15 amino acids. DNA of the CDR3: TGTGCCAGCAGCTTATACCGGGACAGGGTGGCTGAAGCTTTCTTT. This encodes CASSLYRDRVAEAFF.

The sample holds a few counts of this clone. This sequence joins TRBV7-4 and TRBJ1-4; maybe TRBD1 (5 bases). Per germline, CDR1 SGHVT and CDR2 SQSDAQ. The CDR3 length is 17 residues. V was clipped by 1 base and J by 0 bases, with 12 bases between them. The CDR3 spells CASSLGRQITTNEKLFF. CDR3 DNA sequence: TGTGCCAGCAGCTTAGGTCGACAGATAACAACTAATGAAAAACTGTTTTTT.

This clone showed up just once. The chain has TRBV11-3 and TRBJ2-1; 10 nucleotides agree with TRBD2. Germline V gene lookup returns CDR1 SGHNT and CDR2 YENEEA. The CDR3 has 15 amino acids. V lost 5 bases, J lost 7 bases, and 8 bases stayed unmatched. The CDR3 reads CASSATSGVSNEQFF. The CDR3 DNA is TGTGCCAGCAGCGCCACTAGCGGGGTTTCGAATGAGCAGTTCTTC.

In this sample, this clone turned up once. The chain uses TRBV14 and TRBJ1-2; 7 nucleotides agree with TRBD1. Trimming at V came to 3 bases and at J to 4 bases, leaving 11 bases not matched to a gene. This CDR3 contains 16 residues. The germline V gene encodes CDR1 SGHDN and CDR2 FVKESK. The DNA of the CDR3 is TGTGCCAGCAGCCAGGAATACGGAGGGGGCGCCTATGGCTACACCTTC. Encoded protein: CASSQEYGGGAYGYTF.

The V call is TRBV9, the J call TRBJ2-1, with D possibly matching TRBD2 (6 bases). V lost 1 base and J lost 7, with 12 bases in between. The CDR3 contains 14 residues. Germline V lookup: CDR1 SGDLS, CDR2 YYNGEE. The CDR3 DNA follows: TGTGCCAGCAGCGTAATTTCACGGGGGAATGAGCAGTTCTTC. Protein sequence: CASSVISRGNEQFF.

V and J are TRBV7-9 and TRBJ1-4, with D hard to call. Between the trimmed V and J ends, which lost 7 bases and 4 bases, there was a span of 19 bases. CDR1 is SEHNR and CDR2 is FQNEAQ in the germline V gene (reference sequence). The CDR3 runs to 16 residues. The CDR3 region has the DNA TGTGCCAGCACCCCCCTCGGGAACGGAGATAATGAAAAACTGTTTTTT. Amino acid sequence: CASTPLGNGDNEKLFF. The full variable domain, with the rest looked up from reference TRBV7-9 and TRBJ1-4, is DTGVSQNPRHKITKRGQNVTFRCDPISEHNRLYWYRQTLGQGPEFLTYFQNEAQLEKSRLLSDRFSAERPKGSFSTLEIQRTEQGDSAMYLCASTPLGNGDNEKLFFGSGTQLSVL.

This sequence joins TRBV5-6 and TRBJ2-7; 10 bases are a match to TRBD2. The CDR3 loop spans 14 amino acids. Trimming took 3 bases from V and 3 from J; bases not matched to a gene: 3. Germline lookup yields CDR1 SGHDT and CDR2 YYEEEE. This CDR3 is CASSYIAGGYEQYF. CDR3 bases: TGTGCCAGCAGCTATATAGCGGGAGGCTACGAGCAGTACTTC.

The chain employs TRBV28 and TRBJ1-2; a weak D match, TRBD1 (5 bases). Trimming removed 6 bases from V and 4 bases from J, with 9 bases in between. Germline CDR1 reads MDHEN; CDR2 reads SYDVKM. There are 12 residues in the CDR3. The CDR3 sequence: CASRGPGYGYTF. The CDR3, as DNA: TGTGCCAGCAGGGGGCCAGGCTATGGCTACACCTTC.

This chain links TRBV11-2 with TRBJ1-2, with D perhaps matching TRBD1 (5 bases). This CDR3 comprises 15 residues. V was trimmed by 0 bases and J by 0 bases, leaving 8 bases between them. CDR1 is SGHAT and CDR2 is FQNNGV in the germline V gene. CDR3 DNA: TGTGCCAGCAGCTTAGACCCGGGGGCTAACTATGGCTACACCTTC. This encodes CASSLDPGANYGYTF. Variable domain in full (rest from reference TRBV11-2 and TRBJ1-2): EAGVAQSPRYKIIEKRQSVAFWCNPISGHATLYWYQQILGQGPKLLIQFQNNGVVDDSQLPKDRFSAERLKGVDSTLKIQPAKLEDSAVYLCASSLDPGANYGYTFGSGTRLTVV.

The chain carries TRBV5-1 and TRBJ2-6, with a possible D match to TRBD2 (5 bases). Germline V gene lookup returns CDR1 SGHRS and CDR2 YFSETQ. The CDR3 totals 16 residues. Trimming pared 0 bases from V and 2 bases from J, leaving 9 bases between. The CDR3 DNA reads TGCGCCAGCAGCTTGGCCGGAGGAACTGGGGCCAACGTCCTGACTTTC. Residues: CASSLAGGTGANVLTF.

The rearrangement links TRBV11-2 to TRBJ2-7; D may be TRBD1 (6 bases). From germline, CDR1 is SGHAT and CDR2 FQNNGV. CDR3 length equals 14 residues. Trimming removed 3 bases at V and 2 bases at J, with 11 bases between. The CDR3 region is CASSLGTTPYEQYF. Here the CDR3 DNA reads TGTGCCAGCAGCTTGGGGACAACTCCCTACGAGCAGTACTTC. The full variable domain, rest sourced from reference TRBV11-2 and TRBJ2-7, is EAGVAQSPRYKIIEKRQSVAFWCNPISGHATLYWYQQILGQGPKLLIQFQNNGVVDDSQLPKDRFSAERLKGVDSTLKIQPAKLEDSAVYLCASSLGTTPYEQYFGPGTRLTVT.

Only a few counts were recorded for this clone. The CDR3 DNA follows: TGTGCCAGCAGGCCGGGACTAGCCTCAGATACGCAGTATTTT. This sequence encodes CASRPGLASDTQYF. J is TRBJ2-3 and V is TRBV7-2, with 9 bases matching TRBD2. Germline CDR1 and CDR2: SGHTA and FQGNSA. The CDR3 consists of 14 residues. Trimming removed 6 bases from V and 4 bases from J; junction bases left unmatched: 5. Full variable domain (missing parts from reference TRBV7-2 and TRBJ2-3): GAGVSQSPSNKVTEKGKDVELRCDPISGHTALYWYRQSLGQGLEFLIYFQGNSAPDKSGLPSDRFSAERTGGSVSTLTIQRTQQEDSAVYLCASRPGLASDTQYFGPGTRLTVL.

J is TRBJ2-3 and V is TRBV3-1 (or the pseudogene TRBV3-2); TRBD2 aligns across 8 bases. Germline loops: CDR1 LGHDT, CDR2 YNNKEL (reference sequence). CDR3 length: 15 amino acids. J gave up 7 bases and V 1 base, and 7 bases lay outside the gene matches. CDR3 sequence (DNA): TGTGCCAGCAGCCAAGTAGCGGGGAGCGGGAATACGCAGTATTTT. Translating gives CASSQVAGSGNTQYF.

The chain uses TRBV6-5 and TRBJ1-2, with D possibly being TRBD1 (5 bases). V gave up 2 bases and J gave up 5 bases, with 12 bases separating them. This CDR3 has 14 amino acids. The germline CDR1 and CDR2 sequences are MNHEY and SVGAGI. In DNA form, the CDR3 reads TGTGCCAGCAGTTACGGGCGGGAGGGGTATGGCTACACCTTC. Amino acid sequence: CASSYGREGYGYTF.

This chain links TRBV5-4 with TRBJ2-5; 7 bases are a match to TRBD1. In germline, CDR1 is SGHNT, CDR2 YYREEE (reference sequence). CDR3 length equals 12 residues. Trimming removed 3 bases from V and 5 bases from J; junction bases left unmatched: 1. DNA of the CDR3: TGTGCCAGCAGCTCCAGGGGGGAGACCCAGTACTTC. This codes for CASSSRGETQYF. Together with reference TRBV5-4 and TRBJ2-5, the CDR3 gives the full variable domain: ETGVTQSPTHLIKTRGQQVTLRCSSQSGHNTVSWYQQALGQGPQFIFQYYREEENGRGNFPPRFSGLQFPNYSSELNVNALELDDSALYLCASSSRGETQYFGPGTRLLVL.

The chain employs TRBV11-1 and TRBJ1-2, with D uncertain. The CDR3 has 13 amino acids. Germline CDR1 and CDR2: SGHAT and FQDESV (reference sequence). The V gene lost 4 bases and the J gene lost 7 bases, with 13 bases spanning the gap. CDR3 amino acids: CASSSASGSGYTF. CDR3 nucleotides: TGTGCCAGCAGCTCCGCATCCGGTTCTGGCTACACCTTC.

The V gene is TRBV3-1 (or the pseudogene TRBV3-2), the J gene TRBJ1-5; 10 bases fit TRBD1. This CDR3 spans 16 amino acids. The germline gives CDR1 LGHDT, CDR2 YNNKEL (reference sequence). Unmatched junction bases numbered 7, after V lost 4 bases and J lost 4 bases. CDR3 DNA: TGTGCCAGCAGCCCCGGGACAGGGGACAATAATCAGCCCCAGCATTTT. Protein sequence: CASSPGTGDNNQPQHF.

The sample holds a few counts of this clone. The rearrangement uses TRBV19 and TRBJ1-5; 10 nucleotides agree with TRBD1. This CDR3 has 18 residues. V shed 6 bases and J 4 bases; nucleotides not matched to a gene: 15. Per germline, CDR1 LNHDA and CDR2 SQIVND (reference sequence). This chain's CDR3 is CASRKPLGTGERNQPQHF. DNA of the CDR3: TGTGCCAGTAGAAAACCCCTTGGGACAGGGGAGCGGAATCAGCCCCAGCATTTT.